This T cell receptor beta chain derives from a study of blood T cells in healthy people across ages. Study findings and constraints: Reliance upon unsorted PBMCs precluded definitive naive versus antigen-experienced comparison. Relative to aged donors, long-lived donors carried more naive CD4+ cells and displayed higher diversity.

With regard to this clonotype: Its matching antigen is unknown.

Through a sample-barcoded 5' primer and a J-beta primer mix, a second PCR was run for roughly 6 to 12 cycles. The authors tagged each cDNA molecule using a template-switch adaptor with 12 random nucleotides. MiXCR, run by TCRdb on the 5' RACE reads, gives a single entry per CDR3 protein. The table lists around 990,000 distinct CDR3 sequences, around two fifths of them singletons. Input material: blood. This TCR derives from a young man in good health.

CDR3 bases: TGCAGTCCTGGACTAGAAACTAGCACAGATACGCAGTATTTT. Its translation is CSPGLETSTDTQYF. The rearrangement uses TRBV20-1 and TRBJ2-3, with 7 bases matching TRBD2. CDR1 is DFQATT and CDR2 is SNEGSKA in the germline V gene (reference sequence). Trimming removed 8 bases from V and 0 bases from J; junction bases left unmatched: 8. The CDR3 length is 14 residues.